Shown below are 30 T cell receptor beta chains from a single sample sequenced in a study of OX40 agonist ivuxolimab in advanced cancers. The data were produced by immunoSEQ multiplex PCR, yet TCRdb's version contains in-frame clones alone and is incomplete. The table lists approximately 70,000 clones, roughly nine tenths of them singletons. The sample here was CD4+ or CD8+ T cells sorted from blood, taken in a trial of the OX40 agonist ivuxolimab. These receptors all stem from an adult with an advanced solid tumor such as melanoma, head and neck, liver or kidney cancer.

The CDR3, as DNA: TGCGCCAGCAGCTTGGGAGTCGCGAATTCACCCCTCCACTTT. Its protein is CASSLGVANSPLHF. The chain couples TRBV5-1 to TRBJ1-6, with D unresolved. Trimming cost V 0 bases and J 7 bases, with 8 bases left between them. The germline gives CDR1 SGHRS, CDR2 YFSETQ. CDR3 size: 14 residues.

V gene TRBV5-1 combines with J gene TRBJ2-7; D perhaps matches TRBD2 (7 bases). Germline V gene data show CDR1 as SGHRS and CDR2 as YFSETQ. Trimming took off 4 bases at V and 3 bases at J, with 11 bases between the two ends. The CDR3 is 13 residues long. CDR3 nucleotides: TGCGCCAGCAGCAGCGGGACATACTACGAGCAGTACTTC. Encoded protein: CASSSGTYYEQYF.

The chain recombines TRBV6-1 with TRBJ1-5, with TRBD1 matching over 10 bases. V was pared by 6 bases and J by 4 bases, with 6 bases of the junction left unmatched. CDR3 size: 15 residues. Germline values: CDR1 MNHNS, CDR2 SASEGT. This chain's CDR3 is CASRGTGALNQPQHF. The CDR3 DNA follows: TGTGCCAGCAGAGGGACAGGGGCCCTAAATCAGCCCCAGCATTTT.

In its sample, this clone was seen once. The chain links TRBV5-1 to TRBJ1-4; the D is unclear. The V gene's germline CDR1 is SGHRS and CDR2 YFSETQ. This CDR3 contains 14 residues. V was cut by 1 base and J by 3 bases, with 7 bases left in between. CDR3 sequence reads: CASSLNPANEKLFF. CDR3 sequence (DNA): TGCGCCAGCAGCTTGAATCCAGCTAATGAAAAACTGTTTTTT.

The chain employs TRBV19 and TRBJ1-5, with 9 bases lining up with TRBD1. The trim removed 5 bases at V and 10 bases at J, leaving 6 bases unmatched. The CDR3 runs to 13 residues. Germline CDR1 LNHDA, CDR2 SQIVND (reference sequence). The CDR3 coding sequence is TGTGCCAGTAGTTTTCGGGGACAGGGACCCCAGCATTTT. Translated: CASSFRGQGPQHF.

The chain recombines TRBV30 with TRBJ2-3; 7 nucleotides match TRBD1. V dropped 2 bases and J dropped 3; count of bases not matched to a gene: 11. The CDR3 covers 16 residues. The germline V gene encodes CDR1 GTSNPN and CDR2 SVGIG (reference sequence). The CDR3 spells CAWSHGDRVGTDTQYF. As DNA, the CDR3 is TGTGCCTGGAGTCATGGAGACAGGGTAGGGACAGATACGCAGTATTTT.

The V and J genes are TRBV7-9 and TRBJ2-5; D is perhaps TRBD1 (5 bases). Germline V gene lookup returns CDR1 SEHNR and CDR2 FQNEAQ (reference sequence). V was clipped by 0 bases and J by 7 bases, with 12 bases between them. This CDR3 has 14 residues. The CDR3 loop is CASSLASGKGTQYF. CDR3 bases: TGTGCCAGCAGCTTAGCGTCAGGGAAGGGGACCCAGTACTTC.

The J gene is TRBJ1-1, the V gene TRBV5-1; tentatively, D is TRBD1 (5 bases). Germline V CDR1 and CDR2: SGHRS, YFSETQ. V was shortened by 0 bases and J by 4 bases, with 13 bases between the two germline ends. The CDR3 runs 15 residues. Written as DNA, the CDR3 is TGCGCCAGCAGCTTGGAGGCGGGGCCCGGCACTGAAGCTTTCTTT. This gives the protein CASSLEAGPGTEAFF.

V is TRBV29-1 and J is TRBJ2-7; 8 nucleotides line up with TRBD1. The CDR3 length is 13 residues. CDR1 and CDR2 (germline): SQVTM, ANQGSEA. With V trimmed by 5 bases and J by 0 bases, 3 bases remained unmatched. CDR3 DNA sequence: TGCAGCGTTCGGGACAGGATCTCCTACGAGCAGTACTTC. It translates to CSVRDRISYEQYF.

This clone showed up just once. This chain connects TRBV5-4 to TRBJ2-1, with 8 bases lining up with TRBD2. The V and J ends lost 4 bases and 0 bases, in that order; junction bases with no gene match: 6. This CDR3 region has 16 residues. Looked up from germline, CDR1 is SGHNT and CDR2 is YYREEE (reference sequence). The CDR3 DNA reads as TGTGCCAGCAGCGGAGGAAGCGGGAGCTCCTACAATGAGCAGTTCTTC. Its protein is CASSGGSGSSYNEQFF. Full variable domain (missing parts from reference TRBV5-4 and TRBJ2-1): ETGVTQSPTHLIKTRGQQVTLRCSSQSGHNTVSWYQQALGQGPQFIFQYYREEENGRGNFPPRFSGLQFPNYSSELNVNALELDDSALYLCASSGGSGSSYNEQFFGPGTRLTVL.

This chain uses TRBV11-3 with TRBJ2-2; the match to TRBD1 covers 7 bases. The trim removed 2 bases at V and 0 bases at J, leaving 0 bases unmatched. Germline assignment: CDR1 SGHNT and CDR2 YENEEA. The length of the CDR3 is 15 residues. The CDR3 is CASSLQGANTGELFF. As DNA, the CDR3 is TGTGCCAGCAGCTTACAGGGGGCGAACACCGGGGAGCTGTTTTTT. The full variable domain, its missing parts supplied by reference TRBV11-3 and TRBJ2-2, is EAGVVQSPRYKIIEKKQPVAFWCNPISGHNTLYWYLQNLGQGPELLIRYENEEAVDDSQLPKDRFSAERLKGVDSTLKIQPAELGDSAVYLCASSLQGANTGELFFGEGSRLTVL.

The J gene is TRBJ1-2, the V gene TRBV11-3, with D hard to call. The V and J ends lost 1 base and 4 bases respectively, with 13 bases between them. The germline CDR1 and CDR2 sequences are SGHNT and YENEEA. There are 15 residues in the CDR3. The CDR3 here is CASSLGAVSGYGYTF. CDR3 nucleotide sequence: TGTGCCAGCAGCTTAGGGGCAGTTAGTGGCTATGGCTACACCTTC.

The chain joins TRBV18 to TRBJ2-1; D perhaps matches TRBD2 (6 bases). Per germline, CDR1 KGHSH and CDR2 LQKENI. The length of the CDR3 is 19 residues. Trimming pared 3 bases from V and 4 bases from J, leaving 25 bases between. This chain's CDR3 is CASSPSKASTGESYNEQFF. CDR3 sequence (DNA): TGTGCCAGCTCACCCTCGAAGGCCTCCACGGGAGAGTCGTACAATGAGCAGTTCTTC. The whole variable domain, filled in from reference TRBV18 and TRBJ2-1, reads NAGVMQNPRHLVRRRGQEARLRCSPMKGHSHVYWYRQLPEEGLKFMVYLQKENIIDESGMPKERFSAEFPKEGPSILRIQQVVRGDSAAYFCASSPSKASTGESYNEQFFGPGTRLTVL.

This sequence joins TRBV5-1 and TRBJ2-5; TRBD2 aligns across 9 bases. J gave up 5 bases and V 4 bases, and 12 bases lay outside the gene matches. The CDR3 spans 16 residues. Germline V gene lookup returns CDR1 SGHRS and CDR2 YFSETQ. Here the CDR3 DNA reads TGCGCCAGCAGCCCCCGTGAGGGCAGCGGGGGGGAGACCCAGTACTTC. Translated, it gives CASSPREGSGGETQYF.

This chain links TRBV21-1 with TRBJ2-7; the table's D call TRBD1 went unverified against the DNA. TRBV21-1 constitutes a pseudogene. The CDR3 has 16 amino acids. CDR3 sequence reads: CASSTPSRRPDYEQYF. The CDR3 coding sequence is TGTGCCAGCAGCACGCCCTCTCGCAGGCCCGACTACGAGCAGTACTTC.

To note about this clone: One end of the junction fails to match germline, which may point to a read error. The V and J genes are TRBV18 and TRBJ1-3; unclear D gene. The length of the CDR3 is 12 residues. Per the germline V gene, CDR1 is KGHSH and CDR2 is LQKENI. The CDR3: CASSPLGNTIYF. CDR3 in DNA: TGTGCCAGCTCGCCACTTGGAAACACCATATATTTT.

The rearrangement joins TRBV7-8 to TRBJ1-1, with 7 positions matching TRBD1. With V trimmed by 5 bases and J by 3 bases, 0 bases remained unmatched. Germline V gives CDR1 SGHVS, CDR2 FQNEAQ. The CDR3 covers 12 residues. The CDR3 loop is CASSQGDTEAFF. The CDR3 coding sequence is TGTGCCAGCAGCCAGGGGGACACTGAAGCTTTCTTT.

This chain uses TRBV18 with TRBJ2-3, with 11 bases identical to TRBD2. J was trimmed by 4 bases and V by 0 bases; bases with no gene match: 6. The CDR3 has 17 residues. CDR1 and CDR2 (germline): KGHSH, LQKENI. For the CDR3, the DNA is TGTGCCAGCTCACCACCGACTAGCGGGACTGTGGCAGATACGCAGTATTTT. This translates into CASSPPTSGTVADTQYF. Based on the CDR3 plus reference TRBV18 and TRBJ2-3, the full variable domain is NAGVMQNPRHLVRRRGQEARLRCSPMKGHSHVYWYRQLPEEGLKFMVYLQKENIIDESGMPKERFSAEFPKEGPSILRIQQVVRGDSAAYFCASSPPTSGTVADTQYFGPGTRLTVL.

This chain uses TRBV28 with TRBJ2-1, with D uncertain. Germline assignment: CDR1 MDHEN and CDR2 SYDVKM. Trimming stripped 10 bases from V and 8 bases from J, with 15 bases between. The CDR3 covers 12 residues. CDR3 protein: CATRQVSDEQFF. The CDR3 coding sequence is TGTGCCACTCGGCAGGTGTCGGATGAGCAGTTCTTC.

The chain links TRBV2 to TRBJ2-3; 9 bases are a match to TRBD2. The CDR3 is 15 amino acids. Germline V gene sequence: CDR1 SNHLY, CDR2 FYNNEI. Germline trimming cut 6 bases from V and 2 bases from J; bases unmatched to any gene: 6. CDR3 sequence: CASRRAGGPTDTQYF. In nucleotides, the CDR3 is TGTGCCAGCAGGAGAGCGGGAGGACCCACAGATACGCAGTATTTT.

Here the CDR3 reads CASSLDSGNTEAFF. CDR3 coding DNA: TGTGCCAGCAGCTTAGATTCGGGGAACACTGAAGCTTTCTTT. The rearrangement joins TRBV7-2 to TRBJ1-1; no clear D. This CDR3 has 14 residues. Germline CDR1 SGHTA, CDR2 FQGNSA. Trimming pared 1 base from V and 1 base from J, leaving 7 bases between.

The chain has TRBV7-8 and TRBJ1-5, with D unresolved. The CDR3 loop spans 12 amino acids. The germline V and J ends were trimmed by 8 bases and 5 bases, with 10 bases remaining between them. Per the germline V gene, CDR1 is SGHVS and CDR2 is FQNEAQ. CDR3 DNA: TGTGCCAGCGGGAGGCGGGATCAGCCCCAGCATTTT. It translates to CASGRRDQPQHF.

Points on this clone: Different DNA sequences within this sample yield the same CDR3. The chain uses TRBV18 and TRBJ1-5; D not resolved. CDR1 is KGHSH and CDR2 is LQKENI in the germline V gene. The length of the CDR3 is 12 residues. V shed 2 bases and J shed 5 bases, with 4 bases lying between them. As DNA, the CDR3 is TGTGCCAGCTCACCAGGGGATCAGCCCCAGCATTTT. Amino acid sequence: CASSPGDQPQHF.

The chain recombines TRBV10-3 with TRBJ2-7; TRBD1 is a possible D gene (6 bases). CDR3 length: 13 residues. The germline CDR1 and CDR2 sequences are ENHRY and SYGVKD. V was cut by 8 bases and J by 2 bases, with 13 bases left in between. The CDR3 spells CAIYQGLTYEQYF. CDR3 bases: TGTGCCATCTATCAGGGGCTGACCTACGAGCAGTACTTC.

The V gene is TRBV7-3, the J gene TRBJ2-2, with D possibly TRBD2 on 5 matching bases. Trimming removed 5 bases from V and 4 bases from J, with 17 bases in between. This CDR3 has 16 residues. CDR1 and CDR2 from the germline V gene are SGHTA and FQGTGA. CDR3: CASSPSRGRGTGELFF. In nucleotides, the CDR3 is TGTGCCAGCAGCCCTAGTCGTGGGAGAGGCACCGGGGAGCTGTTTTTT.

The chain uses TRBV11-3 and TRBJ2-1; D may be TRBD2 (6 bases). V was shortened by 7 bases and J by 0 bases, with 13 bases between the two germline ends. Looked up from germline, CDR1 is SGHNT and CDR2 is YENEEA. This CDR3 comprises 15 residues. The CDR3 sequence: CASNWAGNSYNEQFF. Written as DNA, the CDR3 is TGTGCCAGCAATTGGGCGGGGAACTCCTACAATGAGCAGTTCTTC.

V gene TRBV7-9 combines with J gene TRBJ2-7; TRBD2 agrees at 7 bases. The CDR3 consists of 15 residues. Germline V gene sequence: CDR1 SEHNR, CDR2 FQNEAQ (reference sequence). After removal of 5 bases from V and 0 bases from J, the junction contained 7 bases not matched to a gene. CDR3 loop: CASSHLSGFSYEQYF. In DNA form, the CDR3 reads TGTGCCAGCAGCCACCTTAGCGGGTTCTCCTACGAGCAGTACTTC.

This clone was seen only a few times. The rearrangement links TRBV9 to TRBJ2-5, with TRBD1 as a possible D gene (6 bases). Trimming shortened V by 0 bases and J by 2 bases, and 11 bases separated the two germline ends. This CDR3 is 15 amino acids long. Germline V gene sequence: CDR1 SGDLS, CDR2 YYNGEE. As DNA, the CDR3 is TGTGCCAGCAGCGTAGCTCTGGGACATCAAGAGACCCAGTACTTC. Protein product: CASSVALGHQETQYF.

This chain links TRBV9 with TRBJ1-3; no firm D call. This CDR3 comprises 18 residues. Germline V gene data show CDR1 as SGDLS and CDR2 as YYNGEE. The V gene lost 4 bases and the J gene lost 4 bases, with 24 bases spanning the gap. The CDR3 sequence is CASSFFHSTPGPGNTIYF. CDR3 coding DNA: TGTGCCAGCAGCTTCTTCCATTCGACCCCGGGCCCGGGAAACACCATATATTTT.

This chain connects TRBV4-3 to TRBJ2-3; 9 bases are shared with TRBD1. The V gene's germline CDR1 is LGHNA and CDR2 YSLEER. J gave up 6 bases and V 2 bases, and 6 bases lay outside the gene matches. The CDR3 contains 15 residues. Written as DNA, the CDR3 is TGCGCCAGCAGCCAACTGGACAGGGGCGGGGATACGCAGTATTTT. Translation gives CASSQLDRGGDTQYF.